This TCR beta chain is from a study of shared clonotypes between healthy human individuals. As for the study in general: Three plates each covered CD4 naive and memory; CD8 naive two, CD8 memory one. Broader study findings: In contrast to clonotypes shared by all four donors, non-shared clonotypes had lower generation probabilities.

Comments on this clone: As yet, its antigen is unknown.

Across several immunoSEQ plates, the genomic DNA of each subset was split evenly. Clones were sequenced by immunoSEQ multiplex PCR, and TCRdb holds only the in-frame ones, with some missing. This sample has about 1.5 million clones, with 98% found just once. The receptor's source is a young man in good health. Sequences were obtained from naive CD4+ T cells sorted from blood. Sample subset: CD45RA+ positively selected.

CDR3 sequence (DNA): TGTGCCAGCTCACCACAACGGAGAAACAATGAGCAGTTCTTC. This translates into CASSPQRRNNEQFF. The chain recombines TRBV18 with TRBJ2-1; no clear D. CDR1 KGHSH and CDR2 LQKENI come from the germline V gene. V was pared by 1 base and J by 5 bases, with 9 bases between. The CDR3 spans 14 residues.